One sample yielded the 5 T cell receptor beta chains listed below, sequenced in a study of OX40 agonist ivuxolimab in advanced cancers. Generated by immunoSEQ multiplex PCR, the TCRdb table keeps only in-frame clones and is missing some. The sample records roughly 44,000 clones, over 80% being singletons. Sample: CD4+ or CD8+ T cells sorted from blood, taken in a trial of the OX40 agonist ivuxolimab. The source is an adult with an advanced solid tumor such as melanoma, head and neck, liver or kidney cancer.

The V and J genes are TRBV5-4 and TRBJ2-1; 11 nucleotides agree with TRBD2. Germline assignment: CDR1 SGHNT and CDR2 YYREEE (reference sequence). The V and J ends lost 6 bases and 3 bases, in that order; junction bases with no gene match: 8. The CDR3 has 16 residues. CDR3 region: CASTQLAGAFYNEQFF. The CDR3, as DNA: TGTGCCAGCACCCAACTAGCGGGAGCATTCTACAATGAGCAGTTCTTC.

The chain is built from TRBV4-3 and TRBJ1-1; 12 bases match TRBD1. The V gene end was trimmed by 0 bases and the J gene end by 7 bases; junction bases not matched to a gene: 12. This CDR3 contains 18 residues. From germline, CDR1 is LGHNA and CDR2 YSLEER. CDR3 residues: CASSQDYLGTGGGIEAFF. DNA for the CDR3: TGCGCCAGCAGCCAAGATTATTTAGGGACAGGGGGCGGAATTGAAGCTTTCTTT.

The rearrangement uses TRBV7-2 and TRBJ2-4, with 12 bases matching TRBD2. CDR3 length equals 14 residues. The V segment lost 5 bases and the J segment 6 bases; nucleotides outside the gene matches: 2. Germline assignment: CDR1 SGHTA and CDR2 FQGNSA. DNA of the CDR3: TGTGCCAGCAGCCGGACTAGCGGGGTAAACATTCAGTACTTC. Translated, it gives CASSRTSGVNIQYF.

The chain links TRBV9 to TRBJ1-1, with TRBD1 identical over 7 bases. This CDR3 is built from 14 residues. Germline-derived CDR1 and CDR2 are SGDLS and YYNGEE. Trimming removed 5 bases from V and 5 bases from J; junction bases left unmatched: 9. CDR3: CASSPRGGETEAFF. CDR3 sequence (DNA): TGTGCCAGCAGTCCCAGGGGGGGTGAGACTGAAGCTTTCTTT. Based on the CDR3 plus reference TRBV9 and TRBJ1-1, the full variable domain is DSGVTQTPKHLITATGQRVTLRCSPRSGDLSVYWYQQSLDQGLQFLIQYYNGEERAKGNILERFSAQQFPDLHSELNLSSLELGDSALYFCASSPRGGETEAFFGQGTRLTVV.

The CDR3 DNA reads TGTGCCAGCAGCCAAGGAGGGATTGGACTAAACTACGAGCAGTACTTC. Its protein is CASSQGGIGLNYEQYF. The genes are TRBV14 and TRBJ2-7, with a tentative D call TRBD2 (6 bases). V dropped 1 base and J dropped 3 bases, with 16 bases sitting between them. In germline, CDR1 is SGHDN, CDR2 FVKESK. The CDR3 runs 16 residues.